This T cell receptor beta chain appears in the sequencing data of a study of cytomegalovirus exposure and HLA in healthy donors. PCR primers comprised 60 Vbeta and 13 Jbeta primers. Using immunoSEQ multiplex PCR, the repertoire was profiled, and TCRdb retains in-frame clones only, with some absent. The profile covers 100,000 to 150,000 clones, with 70% to 90% appearing a single time and around 19% taken by the ten largest. This CDR3 contains 15 residues. J was trimmed by 4 bases and V by 5 bases; bases with no gene match: 9. Germline lookup yields CDR1 SEHNR and CDR2 FQNEAQ (reference sequence). The study's findings and limits: The likely explanation for a cluster of highly shared sequence variants was sequencing artifact. Rare TCR sequences predominated, though certain public TCRs were found in many donors. The records held CMV serostatus as the only immune exposure information. What a later analysis reportedly showed was that an Asian-associated ancestry cluster had fewer N-insertions than the 666-donor mean.

This clone came up once. The antigen remains undetermined. The source is a man aged 18 to 29 in good health and CMV-seropositive. This sequence joins TRBV7-9 and TRBJ2-5, with 8 bases identical to TRBD1. Material: PBMCs. The CDR3 DNA sequence: TGTGCCAGCAGCATCCAGGGGGCCGGAGGAGAGACCCAGTACTTC. Translation gives CASSIQGAGGETQYF.